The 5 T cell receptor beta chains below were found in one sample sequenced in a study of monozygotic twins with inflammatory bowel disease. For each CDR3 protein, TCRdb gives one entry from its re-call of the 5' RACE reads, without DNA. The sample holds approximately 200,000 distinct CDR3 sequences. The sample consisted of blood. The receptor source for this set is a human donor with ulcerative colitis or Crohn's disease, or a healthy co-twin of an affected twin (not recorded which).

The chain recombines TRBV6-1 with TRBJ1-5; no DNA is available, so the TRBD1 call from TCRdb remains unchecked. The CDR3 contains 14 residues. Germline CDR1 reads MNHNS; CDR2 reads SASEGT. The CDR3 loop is CASSEAGGWQPQHF.

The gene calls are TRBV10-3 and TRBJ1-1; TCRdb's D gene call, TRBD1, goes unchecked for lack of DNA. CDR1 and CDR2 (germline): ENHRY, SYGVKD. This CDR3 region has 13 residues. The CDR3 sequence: CAISAGEDTEAFF.

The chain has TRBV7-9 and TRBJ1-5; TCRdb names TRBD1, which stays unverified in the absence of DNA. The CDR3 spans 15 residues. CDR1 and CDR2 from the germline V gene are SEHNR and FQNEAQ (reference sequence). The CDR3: CASSLGRGGNQPQHF.

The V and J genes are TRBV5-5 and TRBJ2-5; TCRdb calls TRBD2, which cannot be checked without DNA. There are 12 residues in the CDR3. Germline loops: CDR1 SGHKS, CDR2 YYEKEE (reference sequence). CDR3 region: CASSLSGPNPHF.

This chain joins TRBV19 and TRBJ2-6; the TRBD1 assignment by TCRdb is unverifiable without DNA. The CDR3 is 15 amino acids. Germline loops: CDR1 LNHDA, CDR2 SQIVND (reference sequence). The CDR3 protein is CASSGDGTGANVLTF.